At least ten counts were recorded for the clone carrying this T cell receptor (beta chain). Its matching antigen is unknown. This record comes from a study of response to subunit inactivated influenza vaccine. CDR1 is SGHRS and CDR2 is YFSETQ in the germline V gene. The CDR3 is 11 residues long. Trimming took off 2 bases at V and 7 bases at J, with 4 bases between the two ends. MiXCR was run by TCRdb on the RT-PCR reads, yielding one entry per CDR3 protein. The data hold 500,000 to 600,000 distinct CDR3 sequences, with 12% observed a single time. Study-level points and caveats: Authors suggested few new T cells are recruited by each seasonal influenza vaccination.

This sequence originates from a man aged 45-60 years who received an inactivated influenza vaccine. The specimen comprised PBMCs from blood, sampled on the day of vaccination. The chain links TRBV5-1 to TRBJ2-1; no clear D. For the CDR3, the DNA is TGCGCCAGCAGCTTCCGAAATGAGCAGTTCTTC. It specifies CASSFRNEQFF.